This T cell receptor beta chain was captured by sequencing in a study of blood T cell repertoires in COVID-19. For the study at large: Acute and convalescent COVID-19 specimens originated in the United States, Italy and Spain. From T cells, B-cell-depleted T cells, or PBMCs came the material, which was cDNA or gDNA.

The ends lost 5 bases at V and 3 bases at J; junction bases unmatched: 3. The CDR3 loop spans 13 amino acids. Germline CDR1 LNHDA, CDR2 SQIVND (reference sequence). Authors' data handling: Scientists estimated how many nucleated cells there were by amplifying reference gene primers. Some clones are missing from TCRdb's copy, which holds only in-frame ones; the method was immunoSEQ multiplex PCR. V and J calls and clone size are those listed in that table; D and trimming were worked out from the DNA. The table has tens of thousands of clones, around nine tenths seen once. What was sequenced was peripheral blood. This receptor was identified in a human donor in a cohort sampled during active COVID-19. J is TRBJ1-2 and V is TRBV19; 7 bases are shared with TRBD1. CDR3 nucleotides: TGTGCCAGTAGTTTCGGGACAGACTATGGCTACACCTTC. This gives the protein CASSFGTDYGYTF.